This T cell receptor beta chain emerged from a study of Graves' ophthalmopathy and Graves' hyperthyroidism (dated by TCRdb to about 2018). Background for the entire study: Hyperthyroidism was considered stable if no progression to ophthalmopathy occurred within 18 months of follow-up. To tell Graves' ophthalmopathy apart from Graves' hyperthyroidism, and to predict which patients would progress to ophthalmopathy, the study relied on TCR beta repertoire signatures. In total, some 130 blood samples were TCR-sequenced: 43 ophthalmopathy, approximately 75 hyperthyroidism and roughly 17 hyperthyroidism-to-ophthalmopathy patients. To explore V-J signatures distinguishing ophthalmopathy from hyperthyroidism, a discovery set of some 100 patients (about 41 ophthalmopathy, some 57 stable hyperthyroidism) was enrolled. An independent validation cohort comprised some 19 hyperthyroidism patients and roughly 15 patients who later progressed from hyperthyroidism to ophthalmopathy. T-cell repertoires of thyroid tissue and blood were compared in over five hyperthyroidism patients. Once sampling was done, hyperthyroidism patients were given methimazole at a starting dose of 30 mg daily, while ophthalmopathy patients were given high-dose intravenous methylprednisolone.

Hyperthyroidism patients were newly diagnosed, were aged 18 to 65 years, and had a disease duration under 2 months. Anyone with other autoimmune diseases, uncontrolled infections, pregnancy or lactation was excluded from the study. Clinical symptoms, serum thyroxine, TRAb, thyroid ultrasound and orbital computed tomography were used for diagnosis. Total RNA was extracted with Trizol reagent and quality-checked on an Agilent 2100 Bioanalyzer. On the study overall, not on this receptor specifically: Sample size was not statistically predetermined, and group allocation was not concealed from the investigators. In validation, the model predicted ophthalmopathy progression with more than 55% sensitivity and 72.22% specificity; approximately 12 predicted patients were CT-confirmed with GO in a median of approximately 6.2 months. Most of the expanded thyroid clonotypes with a frequency above 0.001 were also detected in blood, and it was suggested that the thyroid immune response may be reflected by blood repertoires. The 13-signature model separated ophthalmopathy from stable hyperthyroidism with over 85% sensitivity and around 84% specificity in cross-validation, and 80%/75% in the test set.

Cut back by 4 bases and 7 bases, the V and J ends lie 14 bases apart. The CDR3 goes from the cysteine to the phenylalanine over 13 residues. Just the 39-base CDR3 DNA is kept, in frame starting at base 1. Looking up the germline V gene yields CDR1 SGHRS and CDR2 YFSETQ. For repertoire sequencing, the TCR beta CDR3 regions were amplified from RNA transcripts. The first round was an RT-PCR using HTBI primers with the Qiagen OneStep RT-PCR kit, and this first round was followed by a second-round multiplex PCR, then size selection and purification. The libraries underwent paired-end sequencing with 100 bp reads on an Illumina HiSeq2000. Under the source paper's analysis protocol: Reads were processed with SOAPnuke, discarding reads with adapters, uncalled bases, mean Phred below 15, or no exact constant-primer or identifier match. High-quality paired reads were merged with COPE v1.2.5. Unique nucleotide sequences were defined as clonotypes and aligned to IMGT TRB V, D and J references using MiTCR v1.1. Analysis was restricted to V-J combinations with a frequency above 0.0001, which covered about 99% of repertoires. For each V-J combination, a TCR clonal expansion and chaos score was defined as the ratio of F50 clonal expansion to chaos observed in the TCRdist matrix. Welch's t-statistics and random forest were used to narrow the features down to over ten V-J combinations, which were then fed into a naive Bayes classifier. The similarity between thyroid and blood repertoires was quantified using the Morisita-Horn index. Clones were called with MiXCR by TCRdb after fastp trimmed the public reads at Q25, and only in-frame beta chains were retained. Every distinct CDR3 protein forms one entry, paired with its most common genes and DNA. TCRdb's processing, not the authors', yielded these V and J calls. Counted in this sample were about 500,000 distinct CDR3 sequences; 39% of them appeared once. The ten top clones hold about 4% of the sample.

This clonotype was recorded many times. The antigen it binds to is not known. Within one base of it there is no much larger clone, and no base qualities were kept. The clonotype comes from an adult man with Graves' hyperthyroidism. The chain couples TRBV5-1 to TRBJ1-2, with a tentative D gene TRBD1 over 6 matching bases. Sequenced input: peripheral blood or thyroid tissue (not recorded which). The encoded CDR3 is CASSPGTTGGYTF. In nucleotides, the sequence is TGCGCCAGCAGCCCAGGGACAACGGGTGGCTACACCTTC.